These 21 T cell receptor beta chains originate from one sample sequenced in a study of vaccination effects on CD4 cells after COVID-19. These receptors' antigens are unknown. Antigen-specific CD4+ T cells expanded by the ViraFEST assay with viral peptide pools were then sequenced. Following 10 days of culture, CD4+ T cells were isolated. Their SARS-CoV-2 infection, verified by PCR, occurred between March and December 2020. Two doses of BNT162b2 or mRNA-1273 vaccine were administered to participants. Measured with immunoSEQ multiplex PCR; TCRdb has only the in-frame clones, and not every one. Counted here are 12,000 to 15,000 clones, over 60% occurring once; the ten biggest clones make up less than 35%. Here the sequenced sample was CD4+ T cells from PBMCs cultured with HCoV-NL63 spike peptides, taken after COVID-19 vaccination. The receptors were sampled from a human donor who had a prior SARS-CoV-2 infection.

The chain recombines TRBV5-1 with TRBJ1-1, with unresolved D. V lost 0 bases and J 2 bases, leaving 11 bases between the germline ends. CDR3 size: 15 residues. Germline V gene sequence: CDR1 SGHRS, CDR2 YFSETQ. The CDR3 region has the DNA TGCGCCAGCAGCTTGGTTGGGCAATACAACACTGAAGCTTTCTTT. Amino acids: CASSLVGQYNTEAFF.

CDR3 in DNA: TGTGCCAGCCGTCAACAGGGTATAAACGAGCAGTACTTC. This encodes CASRQQGINEQYF. The chain combines TRBV11-2 with TRBJ2-7, with a possible D match to TRBD1 (6 bases). CDR3 length: 13 amino acids. The V end lost 8 bases, the J end lost 5 bases, and 16 bases lay between the germline ends. Germline-derived CDR1 and CDR2 are SGHAT and FQNNGV.

The chain carries TRBV16 and TRBJ1-4; D is unclear. CDR3 length: 14 amino acids. Trimming took 6 bases from V and 8 from J, leaving 16 bases between them. CDR1 and CDR2 from the germline V gene are KGHSY and FQNENV. The CDR3 bases are TGTGCCAGCAGTCAGGCCATCCCTCGGGAAAAACTGTTTTTT. Translated, it gives CASSQAIPREKLFF.

The chain employs TRBV20-1 and TRBJ2-7; D is ambiguous. Germline V gene data show CDR1 as DFQATT and CDR2 as SNEGSKA (reference sequence). Trimming shortened V by 6 bases and J by 7 bases, and 13 bases separated the two germline ends. This CDR3 has 11 residues. The CDR3 bases are TGCAGTGCGAGTTCTCCTCGAGAGCAGTACTTC. Protein: CSASSPREQYF.

J is TRBJ1-4 and V is TRBV7-2; D gene unclear. The V gene's germline CDR1 is SGHTA and CDR2 FQGNSA. This CDR3 is 12 amino acids long. Trimming took 5 bases from V and 8 from J, leaving 9 bases between them. The CDR3 DNA is TGTGCCAGCAGCCCTTACAACGAAAAACTGTTTTTT. Translating it yields CASSPYNEKLFF.

The rearrangement uses TRBV19 and TRBJ2-1; TRBD2 matches 13 bases. CDR1 is LNHDA and CDR2 is SQIVND in the germline V gene (reference sequence). With V trimmed by 4 bases and J by 3 bases, 9 bases remained unmatched. This CDR3 is 18 amino acids long. In DNA, the CDR3 is TGTGCCAGTAGTAAGGGGACTAGCGGGACGCCTTTCTACAATGAGCAGTTCTTC. Residues: CASSKGTSGTPFYNEQFF.

The gene calls are TRBV20-1 and TRBJ2-7, with D unresolved. V dropped 3 bases and J dropped 5 bases, with 14 bases sitting between them. Germline lookup yields CDR1 DFQATT and CDR2 SNEGSKA (reference sequence). The CDR3 is 13 residues long. CDR3 bases: TGCAGTGCTAGTCGCCCAAGAACCGACGAGCAGTACTTC. Protein product: CSASRPRTDEQYF.

The V gene is TRBV10-3, the J gene TRBJ2-3; D is ambiguous. Trimming left V 10 bases short and J 0 bases short, with 11 bases between. CDR1 is ENHRY and CDR2 is SYGVKD in the germline V gene. CDR3 length: 13 residues. The chain's CDR3 is CATQPTSTDTQYF. The CDR3 nucleotides are TGTGCCACCCAGCCGACAAGCACAGATACGCAGTATTTT.

This clone was recorded a few times. The V call is TRBV5-4, the J call TRBJ2-5; 8 bases agree with TRBD1. Looked up from germline, CDR1 is SGHNT and CDR2 is YYREEE (reference sequence). Trimming cost V 6 bases and J 4 bases; bases outside gene matches: 14. This CDR3 spans 16 amino acids. DNA of the CDR3: TGTGCCAGCACCCCCTCGGACAGGGTTGAAAGAGAGACCCAGTACTTC. Translated: CASTPSDRVERETQYF.

The rearrangement links TRBV19 to TRBJ1-1; a possible D gene is TRBD1 (5 bases). Germline CDR1 reads LNHDA; CDR2 reads SQIVND (reference sequence). CDR3 size: 13 residues. V lost 1 base and J 5 bases, leaving 8 bases between the germline ends. The CDR3 is CASSIGRQTEAFF. CDR3 nucleotide sequence: TGTGCCAGTAGTATAGGGCGACAGACTGAAGCTTTCTTT. The full variable domain, in which reference TRBV19 and TRBJ1-1 provide the parts outside the CDR3, is DGGITQSPKYLFRKEGQNVTLSCEQNLNHDAMYWYRQDPGQGLRLIYYSQIVNDFQKGDIAEGYSVSREKKESFPLTVTSAQKNPTAFYLCASSIGRQTEAFFGQGTRLTVV.

V usage is TRBV15 and J usage is TRBJ2-2; no definite D call. The V gene lost 0 bases and the J gene lost 4 bases, with 9 bases spanning the gap. The CDR3 is 15 residues long. The germline gives CDR1 LNHNV, CDR2 YYDKDF (reference sequence). For the CDR3, the DNA is TGTGCCACCAGCAGAGATTCCCCATTCACCGGGGAGCTGTTTTTT. Translated, it gives CATSRDSPFTGELFF.

This clone has just a few counts. The J gene is TRBJ1-1, the V gene TRBV7-9; TRBD1 might be the D (5 bases). Germline V gene sequence: CDR1 SEHNR, CDR2 FQNEAQ (reference sequence). V was trimmed by 2 bases and J by 4 bases, leaving 11 bases between them. There are 14 residues in the CDR3. CDR3 DNA: TGTGCCAGCAGCTTAACAATGGGGGGCACTGAAGCTTTCTTT. It specifies CASSLTMGGTEAFF.

V usage is TRBV5-4 and J usage is TRBJ2-5, with TRBD2 matching 15 bases. Trimming removed 7 bases from V and 4 bases from J; junction bases left unmatched: 5. CDR3 length: 15 amino acids. Looked up from germline, CDR1 is SGHNT and CDR2 is YYREEE (reference sequence). The CDR3 loop is CASRTSGGARETQYF. The CDR3, as DNA: TGTGCCAGCCGGACTAGCGGGGGGGCACGAGAGACCCAGTACTTC.

The chain couples TRBV10-3 to TRBJ2-2; 11 bases line up with TRBD1. The J segment lost 6 bases and the V segment lost 2 bases, leaving 8 bases of the junction unmatched. Germline-derived CDR1 and CDR2 are ENHRY and SYGVKD. CDR3 length equals 17 residues. Here the CDR3 DNA reads TGTGCCATCAGTGAGAGGAACGGACAGGGGGCATCCGGGGAGCTGTTTTTT. Protein sequence: CAISERNGQGASGELFF.

The V gene is TRBV30, the J gene TRBJ2-6, with D possibly TRBD1 on 6 matching bases. Germline CDR1 is GTSNPN and CDR2 is SVGIG (reference sequence). The CDR3 runs 17 residues. The V gene lost 0 bases and the J gene lost 2 bases, with 14 bases spanning the gap. The CDR3 reads CAWSVKPTGTGANVLTF. The DNA for the CDR3 is TGTGCCTGGAGTGTGAAGCCAACAGGGACTGGGGCCAACGTCCTGACTTTC.

This clone is judged medium-sized. The chain has TRBV11-3 and TRBJ2-7; 14 bases align to TRBD2. J lost 6 bases, V lost 5 bases, and 9 bases had no gene match. The germline V gene encodes CDR1 SGHNT and CDR2 YENEEA. The CDR3 is 16 amino acids. The CDR3 sequence is CASSNRLAGGKIEQYF. CDR3 in DNA: TGTGCCAGCAGCAACAGACTAGCGGGAGGGAAAATCGAGCAGTACTTC.

The gene calls are TRBV7-3 and TRBJ1-1; D is uncertain. This CDR3 contains 13 residues. The V and J ends lost 4 bases and 5 bases respectively, with 11 bases between them. Germline V CDR1 and CDR2: SGHTA, FQGTGA. As DNA, the CDR3 is TGTGCCAGCAGCTCCGGGTTTTTGACTGAAGCTTTCTTT. Amino acids: CASSSGFLTEAFF.

The chain employs TRBV2 and TRBJ1-1; 10 nucleotides agree with TRBD1. The germline V gene encodes CDR1 SNHLY and CDR2 FYNNEI. V trimming: 6 bases; J trimming: 7 bases; junction bases outside the gene matches: 8. The CDR3 is made up of 14 amino acids. CDR3 in DNA: TGTGCCAGCAGCCGACAGGGGACAGGGGATGAAGCTTTCTTT. Translated, it gives CASSRQGTGDEAFF. Full variable domain (missing parts from reference TRBV2 and TRBJ1-1): EPEVTQTPSHQVTQMGQEVILRCVPISNHLYFYWYRQILGQKVEFLVSFYNNEISEKSEIFDDQFSVERPDGSNFTLKIRSTKLEDSAMYFCASSRQGTGDEAFFGQGTRLTVV.

The chain is built from TRBV2 and TRBJ1-2; 9 bases match TRBD1. V lost 6 bases and J lost 4; bases outside the gene matches: 12. The CDR3 is 16 residues long. The germline gives CDR1 SNHLY, CDR2 FYNNEI. CDR3 in amino acids: CASRIPQGAQSYGYTF. CDR3 nucleotide sequence: TGTGCCAGCAGGATCCCACAGGGGGCCCAGAGCTATGGCTACACCTTC.

This chain links TRBV11-2 with TRBJ1-2, with unresolved D. The germline gives CDR1 SGHAT, CDR2 FQNNGV. This CDR3 has 20 amino acids. V lost 0 bases and J 3 bases, leaving 26 bases between the germline ends. This CDR3 reads CASSLDFRGRGWLKDYGYTF. CDR3 DNA sequence: TGTGCCAGCAGCTTAGATTTTCGGGGAAGAGGTTGGCTCAAAGACTATGGCTACACCTTC.

The chain is built from TRBV20-1 and TRBJ1-2, with no clear D. CDR1 and CDR2 (germline): DFQATT, SNEGSKA (reference sequence). This CDR3 has 9 residues. The CDR3 sequence: CCHRRGYTF. The CDR3 DNA is TGCTGTCACCGGCGGGGCTACACCTTC.